A single sample gave rise to the 27 T cell receptor beta chains below, sequenced in a study of T cell clonality in common variable immunodeficiency. Assay used: immunoSEQ multiplex PCR; TCRdb lists only in-frame clones, some missing. The sample shows roughly 55,000 clones, no singletons; the ten largest hold 5% to 7%. Material: peripheral blood mononuclear cells. The receptors here all came from a person aged 18 to 70 in good health.

This clone has more than one count but fewer than ten. The DNA ends 3 residues before the CDR3 does, and the rest of the CDR3 is filled in from the germline J gene. This chain connects TRBV5-4 to TRBJ2-5, with 12 nucleotides matching TRBD1. V lost 4 bases to trimming and J lost 5 bases; unmatched junction nucleotides: 6. Germline V gene lookup returns CDR1 SGHNT and CDR2 YYREEE (reference sequence). This CDR3 has 15 residues. This chain's CDR3 is CASSRGQGAFETQYF. Incomplete CDR3 DNA: TGTGCCAGCAGCAGGGGACAGGGGGCTTTTGAGACC.

This clone was counted ten times or more. Sequencing ends 3 residues short of the CDR3 end; the germline J gene provides the rest. The chain is built from TRBV5-1 and TRBJ2-1; a possible D gene is TRBD2 (5 bases). Germline loops: CDR1 SGHRS, CDR2 YFSETQ. The CDR3 totals 16 residues. The ends were cut back, 0 bases at V and 0 bases at J, with 10 bases in the middle. The CDR3 spells CASSLEASPSYNEQFF. The part of the CDR3 DNA that was read is TGCGCCAGCAGCTTGGAAGCTAGCCCCTCCTACAATGAG.

In its sample, this clone was seen a few times. The CDR3 end lies 3 residues beyond the end of the read and is filled in from the germline J gene. The V and J genes are TRBV7-9 and TRBJ1-6; D is uncertain. This CDR3 spans 13 amino acids. Per the germline V gene, CDR1 is SEHNR and CDR2 is FQNEAQ (reference sequence). Trimming cost V 1 base and J 7 bases, with 5 bases left between them. CDR3 in amino acids: CASSLERNSPLHF. Incomplete CDR3 DNA: TGTGCCAGCAGCTTAGAGAGGAATTCACCC.

This clone was detected ten times or more. The CDR3 is CSVGGGRVGTNEKLFF. The CDR3 bases that were read are TGCAGCGTCGGGGGGGGACGGGTGGGAACTAATGAAAAA. The chain carries TRBV29-1 and TRBJ1-4, with D perhaps TRBD1 (5 bases). The read ends 3 residues early relative to the CDR3; the germline J gene fills the gap. CDR1 SQVTM and CDR2 ANQGSEA come from the germline V gene. The CDR3 covers 16 residues. Trimming removed 6 bases from V and 1 base from J, with 18 bases in between.

This clone has a handful of counts. Sequencing ends 3 residues short of the CDR3 end; the germline J gene provides the rest. The chain combines TRBV2 with TRBJ1-6, with D possibly being TRBD1 (6 bases). The ends were cut back, 6 bases at V and 7 bases at J, with 16 bases in the middle. This CDR3 region has 15 residues. Looked up from germline, CDR1 is SNHLY and CDR2 is FYNNEI. The CDR3: CASSEYRVENSPLHF. The DNA read from the CDR3 is TGTGCCAGCAGCGAATACAGGGTTGAAAATTCACCC.

This clone was counted ten times or more. The read finishes 3 residues shy of the CDR3 end, and the germline J gene is used to complete it. The genes are TRBV20-1 and TRBJ2-4; D not certain. CDR1 and CDR2 from the germline V gene are DFQATT and SNEGSKA (reference sequence). The CDR3 covers 15 residues. Trimming left V 0 bases short and J 0 bases short, with 9 bases between. The sequenced part of the CDR3 DNA is TGCAGTGCTAGAGATCTGTCGGGAGCCAAAAACATT. Translating it yields CSARDLSGAKNI. The full CDR3 protein is CSARDLSGAKNIQYF.

This clone has ten or more counts. The sequence runs out 3 residues before the end of the CDR3; the remainder is reconstructed from the germline J gene. The chain recombines TRBV20-1 with TRBJ2-1, with 16 positions matching TRBD2. The length of the CDR3 is 15 residues. V shed 5 bases, J shed 9 bases, and the junction held 7 bases outside the gene matches. The germline CDR1 and CDR2 sequences are DFQATT and SNEGSKA (reference sequence). The sequenced part of the CDR3 DNA is TGCAGTGCTCAGGGACTAGCGGGAGGGCGGGGTGAG. It translates to CSAQGLAGGRGE. From start to end, the CDR3 is CSAQGLAGGRGEQFF.

This clone was observed at least ten times. Sequencing ends 3 residues short of the CDR3 end; the germline J gene provides the rest. The rearrangement links TRBV30 to TRBJ1-5, with D hard to call. The germline V and J ends were trimmed by 2 bases and 4 bases, with 12 bases remaining between them. The germline V gene encodes CDR1 GTSNPN and CDR2 SVGIG (reference sequence). This CDR3 comprises 14 residues. The CDR3 spells CAWSTDWVNQPQHF. CDR3 DNA (partial): TGTGCCTGGAGTACGGACTGGGTAAATCAGCCC.

At least ten counts were recorded for this clone. The read ends 3 residues early relative to the CDR3; the germline J gene fills the gap. The genes are TRBV14 and TRBJ2-1; a weak D match, TRBD1 (6 bases). This CDR3 is built from 19 residues. V was shortened by 2 bases and J by 2 bases, with 22 bases between the two germline ends. Looked up from germline, CDR1 is SGHDN and CDR2 is FVKESK. The CDR3 bases that were read are TGTGCCAGCAGCCAACGGACAGCCACTAGGCGGATAACCTACAATGAG. Protein product: CASSQRTATRRITYNE. The CDR3, in full, reads CASSQRTATRRITYNEQFF.

As regards this clone: The read finishes 3 residues shy of the CDR3 end, and the germline J gene is used to complete it. This rearrangement joins TRBV11-1 to TRBJ2-1; no definite D call. The length of the CDR3 is 12 residues. V lost 4 bases to trimming and J lost 8 bases, with 9 bases between them. Germline CDR1 reads SGHAT; CDR2 reads FQDESV (reference sequence). The CDR3 sequence: CASSSNRDEQFF. The DNA read from the CDR3 is TGTGCCAGCAGCTCAAATAGAGATGAG.

In its sample, this clone was seen many times. The read terminates 3 residues before the CDR3 end, so the remaining end is supplied by the germline J gene. V and J are TRBV20-1 and TRBJ2-3; D gene unclear. Germline assignment: CDR1 DFQATT and CDR2 SNEGSKA (reference sequence). The CDR3 has 13 amino acids. Trimming removed 0 bases from V and 2 bases from J, with 6 bases in between. The chain's CDR3 is CSAREHPTDTQYF. Incomplete CDR3 DNA: TGCAGTGCTAGAGAACACCCCACAGATACG.

This clone came up many times. The read is 3 residues too short to cover the CDR3 end, so that end is filled in from the germline J gene. This chain joins TRBV5-1 and TRBJ2-2; possibly TRBD2 for D (6 bases). Germline assignment: CDR1 SGHRS and CDR2 YFSETQ. The length of the CDR3 is 14 residues. Trimming stripped 3 bases from V and 4 bases from J, with 10 bases between. CDR3 protein: CASSSGTFTGELFF. CDR3 DNA (partial): TGCGCCAGCAGCTCCGGGACTTTCACCGGGGAG.

This clone has at least ten counts. One junction end disagrees with the germline gene, perhaps due to a read error. Read data end 3 residues before the CDR3 end; the end is taken from the germline J gene. This rearrangement joins TRBV4-2 to TRBJ1-1; no clear D. The V gene's germline CDR1 is LGHNA and CDR2 YNFKEQ. The CDR3 sequence is 13 residues long. The CDR3 loop reads CASSQDAITEAFF. CDR3 bases read: TGCGCCAGCAGCCAAGATGCTATCACTGAA.

This clone has ten or more counts. From the germline J gene comes the end of the CDR3, since the read stops 3 residues before it. This sequence joins TRBV20-1 and TRBJ2-2; possible D gene TRBD2, 5 bases. There are 13 residues in the CDR3. The germline CDR1 and CDR2 sequences are DFQATT and SNEGSKA (reference sequence). The V gene lost 5 bases and the J gene lost 1 base, with 8 bases spanning the gap. Partial CDR3 DNA: TGCAGTGCTCCCGGACTGAACACCGGGGAG. Translating gives CSAPGLNTGE. The entire CDR3 is CSAPGLNTGELFF.

This clone was seen a handful of times. The covered CDR3 bases are TGCAGTGTCGCCCAGGGGAACGAG. Encoded protein: CSVAQGNE. The entire CDR3 sequence reads CSVAQGNEQYF. V usage is TRBV20-1 and J usage is TRBJ2-7; D is perhaps TRBD1 (6 bases). The sequenced fragment ends 3 residues before the CDR3 boundary, so the rest is inferred from the germline J gene. Germline V gene data show CDR1 as DFQATT and CDR2 as SNEGSKA (reference sequence). The V and J ends lost 7 bases and 5 bases respectively, with 12 bases between them. This CDR3 has 11 residues.

This clone was seen ten or more times. Sequencing ends 3 residues short of the CDR3 end; the germline J gene provides the rest. The V call is TRBV6-2 or TRBV6-3, the J call TRBJ1-1, with a weak D call TRBD1 (6 bases). V gave up 6 bases and J gave up 5 bases, with 13 bases separating them. The CDR3 has 13 residues. Looked up from germline, CDR1 is MNHEY and CDR2 is SVGEGT. The CDR3 loop is CASSPDSGTEAFF. CDR3 bases read: TGTGCCAGCAGCCCGGACAGTGGAACTGAA.

This clone has ten or more counts. The read terminates 3 residues before the CDR3 end, so the remaining end is supplied by the germline J gene. The rearrangement links TRBV4-1 to TRBJ1-5; D is possibly TRBD1 (5 bases). Between the trimmed V and J ends, which lost 0 bases and 6 bases, there was a span of 12 bases. Germline loops: CDR1 MGHRA, CDR2 YSYEKL. The CDR3 sequence is 15 residues long. The covered CDR3 bases are TGCGCCAGCAGCCAAGACTTCGGGGGGAGTCAGCCC. This encodes CASSQDFGGSQP. The entire CDR3 protein reads CASSQDFGGSQPQHF.

This clone qualifies as medium-sized (0.01 to 0.1%). The read ends 3 residues shy of where the CDR3 ends; the end is completed using the germline J gene. The chain carries TRBV7-2 and TRBJ2-7; 10 bases agree with TRBD2. Germline loops: CDR1 SGHTA, CDR2 FQGNSA. The CDR3 has 15 amino acids. Losses at the gene ends were 0 bases for V and 5 bases for J; bases not matched to a gene: 4. The sequenced part of the CDR3 DNA is TGTGCCAGCAGCTTAGCCCTAGCGGGAGTCGACGAG. Its translation: CASSLALAGVDE. The whole CDR3 protein reads CASSLALAGVDEQYF.

This clone was counted at least ten times. The read gets to within 3 residues of the CDR3 end, and the germline J gene fills in the rest. The chain carries TRBV19 and TRBJ2-2; 10 nucleotides line up with TRBD2. The CDR3 runs 15 residues. Germline V lookup: CDR1 LNHDA, CDR2 SQIVND (reference sequence). Losses at the gene ends were 5 bases for V and 4 bases for J; bases not matched to a gene: 4. The covered CDR3 bases are TGTGCCAGTAGTCAGGGACTAGCGCCCACCGGGGAG. Residues: CASSQGLAPTGE. The entire CDR3 protein reads CASSQGLAPTGELFF.

The sample holds many counts of this clone. The read ends 3 residues before the CDR3 terminus; that terminus is restored from the germline J gene. The chain combines TRBV5-1 with TRBJ2-1, with D tentatively TRBD1 (6 bases). Trimming removed 4 bases at V and 9 bases at J, with 17 bases between. The CDR3 is 14 amino acids. Germline CDR1 and CDR2: SGHRS and YFSETQ. The CDR3 protein is CASSQPYSGAEQFF. The CDR3 bases that were read are TGCGCCAGCAGCCAACCCTACTCAGGGGCTGAG.

This clone was detected many times. The read ends 3 residues before the CDR3 terminus; that terminus is restored from the germline J gene. The chain uses TRBV5-4 and TRBJ1-4, with a possible D match to TRBD1 (5 bases). The CDR3 is 13 residues long. Trimming removed 6 bases from V and 4 bases from J, with 10 bases in between. Germline V gives CDR1 SGHNT, CDR2 YYREEE (reference sequence). CDR3 DNA, as far as it was read: TGTGCCAGCAAAGGGGCGGATAATGAAAAA. This sequence encodes CASKGADNEK. The CDR3, in full, reads CASKGADNEKLFF.

This clone was counted many times. The CDR3: CASAKSLRYNEQFF. The covered CDR3 bases are TGTGCCAGCGCTAAGAGTTTGCGTTACAATGAG. The chain uses TRBV6-4 and TRBJ2-1; no clear D gene. The missing CDR3 end, 3 residues past where the read stops, is filled in from the germline J gene. V was trimmed by 8 bases and J by 4 bases, leaving 15 bases between them. This CDR3 has 14 amino acids. Germline V gene data show CDR1 as MRHNA and CDR2 as SNTAGT.

This clone was seen repeatedly, ten times or more. The CDR3 end falls 3 residues outside the read, so it is completed with the germline J gene. The V and J genes are TRBV18 and TRBJ1-1, with TRBD1 matching 8 bases. Trimming removed 3 bases from V and 5 bases from J; junction bases left unmatched: 5. The CDR3 contains 14 residues. Germline CDR1 KGHSH, CDR2 LQKENI. This CDR3 is CASSPTGVGTEAFF. The CDR3 DNA, read in part, is TGTGCCAGCTCACCGACAGGGGTGGGGACTGAA. The full variable domain, in which reference TRBV18 and TRBJ1-1 provide the parts outside the CDR3, is NAGVMQNPRHLVRRRGQEARLRCSPMKGHSHVYWYRQLPEEGLKFMVYLQKENIIDESGMPKERFSAEFPKEGPSILRIQQVVRGDSAAYFCASSPTGVGTEAFFGQGTRLTVV.

The CDR3: CASRPVTSYNEQFF. The CDR3 DNA, read in part, is TGTGCCAGCCGCCCGGTAACCTCCTACAATGAG. This chain links TRBV2 with TRBJ2-1, with D uncertain. The read stops 3 residues short of the end of the CDR3; the missing end is completed from the germline J gene. The CDR3 length is 14 residues. Germline-derived CDR1 and CDR2 are SNHLY and FYNNEI. V was pared by 8 bases and J by 0 bases, with 11 bases between.

This clone was recorded many times. The read terminates 3 residues before the CDR3 end, so the remaining end is supplied by the germline J gene. The chain employs TRBV7-9 and TRBJ2-7, with 7 bases matching TRBD2. This CDR3 spans 14 amino acids. J lost 3 bases, V lost 6 bases, and 8 bases had no gene match. The V gene's germline CDR1 is SEHNR and CDR2 FQNEAQ (reference sequence). Here the CDR3 reads CASSVRGDHYEQYF. The CDR3 bases that were read are TGTGCCAGCAGTGTTCGGGGGGATCACTACGAG.

This clone was found many times. Read coverage stops 3 residues before the CDR3 terminus; the germline J gene supplies the remainder. The chain carries TRBV5-1 and TRBJ2-3, with 9 positions matching TRBD2. The V gene end was trimmed by 4 bases and the J gene end by 0 bases; junction bases not matched to a gene: 6. Germline CDR1 reads SGHRS; CDR2 reads YFSETQ. The CDR3 is made up of 16 amino acids. Here the CDR3 reads CASSQGLALSTDTQYF. CDR3 DNA, as far as it was read: TGCGCCAGCAGCCAGGGACTAGCACTTAGCACAGATACG. Combining the CDR3 with reference TRBV5-1 and TRBJ2-3 gives the whole variable domain KAGVTQTPRYLIKTRGQQVTLSCSPISGHRSVSWYQQTPGQGLQFLFEYFSETQRNKGNFPGRFSGRQFSNSRSEMNVSTLELGDSALYLCASSQGLALSTDTQYFGPGTRLTVL.

A note on this clone: The read ends 3 residues before the CDR3 terminus; that terminus is restored from the germline J gene. This rearrangement joins TRBV19 to TRBJ1-6; D gene uncertain. This CDR3 comprises 11 residues. Germline V lookup: CDR1 LNHDA, CDR2 SQIVND (reference sequence). The DNA read from the CDR3 is TGTGCCAGTAACAGTCGTGATTCC. This codes for CASNSRDS. The CDR3 in its entirety is CASNSRDSLHF.